The 22 T cell receptor beta chains listed next were all sequenced from one sample in a study of blood T cell repertoires in COVID-19. Method: immunoSEQ multiplex PCR; TCRdb's copy keeps in-frame clones and lacks some. In the table there are 200,000 to 300,000 clones, just under 85% of which are singletons. Sequencing was performed on peripheral blood. The receptors originated from a woman aged 80 or over with acute or convalescent COVID-19.

The chain recombines TRBV2 with TRBJ1-2; 7 nucleotides match TRBD1. CDR1 and CDR2 from the germline V gene are SNHLY and FYNNEI. This CDR3 spans 13 amino acids. Germline trimming cut 7 bases from V and 4 bases from J; bases unmatched to any gene: 6. CDR3 in amino acids: CASNTGVRYGYTF. In DNA form, the CDR3 reads TGTGCCAGCAATACAGGGGTGCGCTATGGCTACACCTTC.

This clone was found once. This sequence joins TRBV15 and TRBJ2-7, with 8 positions matching TRBD1. With V trimmed by 1 base and J by 3 bases, 17 bases remained unmatched. The CDR3 has 19 amino acids. From germline, CDR1 is LNHNV and CDR2 YYDKDF (reference sequence). CDR3 DNA: TGTGCCACCAGCAGAGGCGAGGACAGGGTCAGCTTGGCGTTCTACGAGCAGTACTTC. Translated, it gives CATSRGEDRVSLAFYEQYF.

This clone was seen a few times. The V call is TRBV3-1 (or the pseudogene TRBV3-2), the J call TRBJ1-5, with D perhaps matching TRBD1 (5 bases). CDR1 is LGHDT, CDR2 YNNKEL, per germline (reference sequence). The CDR3 has 17 residues. Trimming pared 3 bases from V and 0 bases from J, leaving 15 bases between. The CDR3 bases are TGTGCCAGCAGCCAGACCCAGGGCGGGGCTAGCAATCAGCCCCAGCATTTT. Protein sequence: CASSQTQGGASNQPQHF.

The chain employs TRBV7-2 and TRBJ1-3; 10 positions match TRBD1. V lost 0 bases and J lost 5; bases outside the gene matches: 7. CDR1 SGHTA and CDR2 FQGNSA come from the germline V gene. The CDR3 totals 17 residues. The CDR3 here is CASSLAPGTGARNTIYF. The CDR3 DNA reads TGTGCCAGCAGCTTAGCTCCCGGGACAGGGGCCAGAAACACCATATATTTT.

This clone was seen a single time. This chain joins TRBV13 and TRBJ2-3; a possible D gene is TRBD2 (5 bases). Germline CDR1 and CDR2: PRHDT and FYEKMQ (reference sequence). The ends were cut back, 7 bases at V and 0 bases at J, with 17 bases in the middle. The length of the CDR3 is 16 residues. The CDR3 sequence: CASTPLARGSTDTQYF. The CDR3 DNA is TGTGCCAGCACCCCCCTGGCCAGAGGGAGCACAGATACGCAGTATTTT. Full variable domain (outside the CDR3, taken from reference TRBV13 and TRBJ2-3): AAGVIQSPRHLIKEKRETATLKCYPIPRHDTVYWYQQGPGQDPQFLISFYEKMQSDKGSIPDRFSAQQFSDYHSELNMSSLELGDSALYFCASTPLARGSTDTQYFGPGTRLTVL.

A single count supports this clone. J is TRBJ2-2 and V is TRBV2; tentatively, D is TRBD1 (6 bases). CDR1 is SNHLY, CDR2 FYNNEI, per germline. V lost 8 bases to trimming and J lost 3 bases, with 10 bases between them. This CDR3 is 13 amino acids long. The CDR3 bases are TGTGCCAGCGCAGGGGCTCACACCGGGGAGCTGTTTTTT. It codes for CASAGAHTGELFF.

The rearrangement uses TRBV5-5 and TRBJ1-5; tentatively, D is TRBD1 (6 bases). The V end lost 4 bases, the J end lost 5 bases, and 13 bases lay between the germline ends. The CDR3 is 14 residues long. From germline, CDR1 is SGHKS and CDR2 YYEKEE (reference sequence). CDR3 residues: CASSTGHRDQPQHF. The CDR3 region has the DNA TGTGCCAGCAGCACGGGACACCGCGATCAGCCCCAGCATTTT.

This chain links TRBV10-3 with TRBJ1-5, with unresolved D. The CDR3 spans 14 residues. Germline values: CDR1 ENHRY, CDR2 SYGVKD. Deletions cut 3 bases from V and 3 bases from J, with 9 bases between. The CDR3 here is CAISDGGFNQPQHF. The CDR3 DNA reads as TGTGCCATCAGTGATGGAGGGTTCAATCAGCCCCAGCATTTT.

The genes are TRBV4-1 and TRBJ2-1; 8 bases line up with TRBD2. J lost 5 bases, V lost 1 base, and 7 bases had no gene match. This CDR3 is 16 amino acids long. Germline V CDR1 and CDR2: MGHRA, YSYEKL. The CDR3 spells CASSQVGGGRNNEQFF. The DNA of the CDR3 is TGCGCCAGCAGCCAAGTCGGCGGGGGGAGAAACAATGAGCAGTTCTTC.

This sequence joins TRBV2 and TRBJ2-1, with TRBD2 identical over 8 bases. In germline, CDR1 is SNHLY, CDR2 FYNNEI. This CDR3 has 16 residues. The ends lost 2 bases at V and 9 bases at J; junction bases unmatched: 12. The DNA of the CDR3 is TGTGCCAGCAGTGAAAGGCGCGGGGGGACCCTAGGTGAGCAGTTCTTC. Residues: CASSERRGGTLGEQFF.

V and J are TRBV27 and TRBJ1-5; 8 bases fit TRBD1. Germline CDR1 MNHEY, CDR2 SMNVEV (reference sequence). This CDR3 region has 15 residues. J lost 3 bases, V lost 6 bases, and 7 bases had no gene match. The DNA for the CDR3 is TGTGCCAGCAGGGGCACAGGGGGTTTCAATCAGCCCCAGCATTTT. Translation: CASRGTGGFNQPQHF.

The V gene is TRBV3-1 (or the pseudogene TRBV3-2), the J gene TRBJ1-6; the match to TRBD1 covers 8 bases. CDR1 is LGHDT and CDR2 is YNNKEL in the germline V gene (reference sequence). The trim removed 2 bases at V and 8 bases at J, leaving 5 bases unmatched. The CDR3 has 15 residues. In nucleotides, the CDR3 is TGTGCCAGCAGCCAATTGACAGGGGAGGATTCACCCCTCCACTTT. It specifies CASSQLTGEDSPLHF.

The CDR3 nucleotides read TGTGCCAGCAGCTTATTCGCTAGCGGGGGGGCACAAGAGACCCAGTACTTC. It is translated as CASSLFASGGAQETQYF. This sequence joins TRBV7-6 and TRBJ2-5; 12 positions match TRBD2. From germline, CDR1 is SGHVS and CDR2 FNYEAQ. V gave up 2 bases and J gave up 2 bases; unmatched junction bases: 6. This CDR3 comprises 17 residues.

The genes are TRBV5-1 and TRBJ2-6; D is undetermined. Per the germline V gene, CDR1 is SGHRS and CDR2 is YFSETQ. The CDR3 extends over 14 amino acids. Trimming took 1 base from V and 4 from J, leaving 6 bases between them. This CDR3 is CASSLWAGANVLTF. CDR3 nucleotide sequence: TGCGCCAGCAGCTTGTGGGCGGGGGCCAACGTCCTGACTTTC.

The gene calls are TRBV7-9 and TRBJ1-1; 8 positions agree with TRBD1. The ends lost 4 bases at V and 0 bases at J; junction bases unmatched: 1. Germline V gene lookup returns CDR1 SEHNR and CDR2 FQNEAQ (reference sequence). This CDR3 region has 14 residues. CDR3 sequence: CASSWGQVNTEAFF. In DNA, the CDR3 is TGTGCCAGCAGCTGGGGACAGGTGAACACTGAAGCTTTCTTT.

This clone was seen a few times. The V call is TRBV18, the J call TRBJ2-7; perhaps TRBD2 as D (5 bases). Germline CDR1 and CDR2: KGHSH and LQKENI. V was shortened by 3 bases and J by 2 bases, with 14 bases between the two germline ends. The length of the CDR3 is 15 residues. The CDR3 protein is CASSPGEGLPYEQYF. The CDR3 nucleotides read TGTGCCAGCTCACCGGGAGAAGGCCTGCCCTACGAGCAGTACTTC.

V usage is TRBV28 and J usage is TRBJ2-7; 7 positions match TRBD1. With V trimmed by 5 bases and J by 4 bases, 8 bases remained unmatched. The CDR3 covers 14 residues. From germline, CDR1 is MDHEN and CDR2 SYDVKM. The CDR3: CASSLPRGRYEQYF. Written as DNA, the CDR3 is TGTGCCAGCAGTCTCCCAAGGGGGCGGTACGAGCAGTACTTC.

This sequence joins TRBV7-9 and TRBJ1-1, with 9 bases fitting TRBD1. This CDR3 has 13 residues. Germline V gene sequence: CDR1 SEHNR, CDR2 FQNEAQ (reference sequence). With V trimmed by 11 bases and J by 3 bases, 7 bases remained unmatched. This CDR3 is CAGGDRAYTEAFF. The CDR3 bases are TGTGCCGGGGGGGACAGGGCGTACACTGAAGCTTTCTTT.

V usage is TRBV5-1 and J usage is TRBJ1-5; D is unclear. In germline, CDR1 is SGHRS, CDR2 YFSETQ. V was cut by 3 bases and J by 5 bases, with 9 bases left in between. The CDR3 loop spans 13 amino acids. This CDR3 reads CASSSYPDQPQHF. The CDR3 DNA follows: TGCGCCAGCAGCTCGTACCCGGATCAGCCCCAGCATTTT.

V is TRBV6-5 and J is TRBJ2-3; D might be TRBD1 (6 bases). Germline loops: CDR1 MNHEY, CDR2 SVGAGI. The CDR3 runs to 15 residues. The V and J ends lost 7 bases and 0 bases respectively, with 14 bases between them. CDR3 DNA: TGTGCCAGCAACCAAGGGGGTTGGAGCACAGATACGCAGTATTTT. Translation gives CASNQGGWSTDTQYF.

This clone occurred once. The chain is built from TRBV5-5 and TRBJ1-4, with TRBD1 matching over 7 bases. Trimming took 4 bases from V and 0 from J; bases not matched to a gene: 6. This CDR3 is 16 amino acids long. Germline CDR1 is SGHKS and CDR2 is YYEKEE (reference sequence). In nucleotides, the CDR3 is TGTGCCAGCAGCGCCCGTCAGGGGGCAACTAATGAAAAACTGTTTTTT. Residues: CASSARQGATNEKLFF.

The gene calls are TRBV14 and TRBJ2-6; a possible D gene is TRBD1 (6 bases). Germline V lookup: CDR1 SGHDN, CDR2 FVKESK. The V gene lost 4 bases and the J gene lost 1 base, with 14 bases spanning the gap. CDR3 length equals 17 residues. The CDR3 loop is CASSPRQVLSGANVLTF. CDR3 DNA sequence: TGTGCCAGCAGCCCCCGACAGGTACTATCTGGGGCCAACGTCCTGACTTTC.